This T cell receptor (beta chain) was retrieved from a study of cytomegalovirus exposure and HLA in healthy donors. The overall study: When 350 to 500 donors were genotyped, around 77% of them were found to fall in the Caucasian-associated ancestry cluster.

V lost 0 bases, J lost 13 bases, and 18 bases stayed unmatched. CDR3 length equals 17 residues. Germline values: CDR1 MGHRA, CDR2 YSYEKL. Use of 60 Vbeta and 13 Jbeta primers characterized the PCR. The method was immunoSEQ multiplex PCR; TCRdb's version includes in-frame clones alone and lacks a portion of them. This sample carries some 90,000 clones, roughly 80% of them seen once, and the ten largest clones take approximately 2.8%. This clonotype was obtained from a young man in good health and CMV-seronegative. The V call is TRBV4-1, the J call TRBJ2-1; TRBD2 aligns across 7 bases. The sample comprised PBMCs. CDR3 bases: TGCGCCAGCAGCCAAGAAAGGGCGGAAGATAGCGGGTTTATACAGTTCTTC. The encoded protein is CASSQERAEDSGFIQFF.